Listed here are 24 T cell receptor beta chains from one sample, sequenced in a study of blood T cell repertoires in COVID-19. Clones were sequenced by immunoSEQ multiplex PCR, and TCRdb holds only the in-frame ones, with some missing. The data show tens of thousands of clones, 89% seen once. The specimen was peripheral blood. Receptors were obtained from a woman aged 70-85 years with acute or convalescent COVID-19.

J is TRBJ2-1 and V is TRBV10-2; no clear D gene. V was clipped by 4 bases and J by 4 bases, with 17 bases between them. The CDR3 consists of 16 residues. The germline V gene has CDR1 WSHSY and CDR2 SAAADI. The CDR3 region has the DNA TGCGCCAGCAGTGGAGCGCCCCCTTCTAGATACAATGAGCAGTTCTTC. Amino acid sequence: CASSGAPPSRYNEQFF.

The chain carries TRBV11-2 and TRBJ2-5; 13 bases line up with TRBD2. The CDR3 covers 16 residues. J gave up 1 base and V 3 bases, and 2 bases lay outside the gene matches. The V gene's germline CDR1 is SGHAT and CDR2 FQNNGV. CDR3 loop: CASSFRLAGGQETQYF. The CDR3, as DNA: TGTGCCAGCAGCTTTAGACTAGCGGGGGGCCAAGAGACCCAGTACTTC.

This clone was observed a few times. The chain has TRBV7-9 and TRBJ1-2; D possibly corresponds to TRBD1 (5 bases). V lost 3 bases, J lost 5 bases, and 7 bases lay in between. This CDR3 spans 12 amino acids. Germline loops: CDR1 SEHNR, CDR2 FQNEAQ (reference sequence). The CDR3 sequence is CASSFDSYGYTF. The CDR3 coding sequence is TGTGCCAGCAGCTTCGACAGTTATGGCTACACCTTC.

The V gene is TRBV7-2, the J gene TRBJ2-1; TRBD2 agrees at 12 bases. The germline V gene has CDR1 SGHTA and CDR2 FQGNSA. The junction had 3 bases not matched to a gene; V was cut back by 8 bases and J by 4 bases. The CDR3 is made up of 14 amino acids. The CDR3 loop is CASLLAGGYNEQFF. DNA for the CDR3: TGTGCCAGCCTTCTAGCGGGAGGGTACAATGAGCAGTTCTTC.

The chain is built from TRBV3-1 (or the pseudogene TRBV3-2) and TRBJ1-6, with D possibly TRBD1 on 6 matching bases. Trimming left V 1 base short and J 5 bases short, with 12 bases between. This CDR3 has 16 residues. CDR1 is LGHDT, CDR2 YNNKEL, per germline (reference sequence). DNA for the CDR3: TGTGCCAGCAGCCAAGTACAGGGTTTTGATAATTCACCCCTCCACTTT. Amino acids: CASSQVQGFDNSPLHF.

The V call is TRBV28, the J call TRBJ2-2; 8 nucleotides align to TRBD2. After removal of 5 bases from V and 7 bases from J, the junction contained 15 bases not matched to a gene. Germline CDR1 and CDR2: MDHEN and SYDVKM. The CDR3 runs to 17 residues. DNA for the CDR3: TGTGCCAGCAGTCCGTCCGGGACTAGTTTTTTGAGCGGGGAGCTGTTTTTT. Its protein is CASSPSGTSFLSGELFF.

The genes are TRBV6-1 and TRBJ2-5; TRBD2 aligns across 8 bases. The germline gives CDR1 MNHNS, CDR2 SASEGT. The CDR3 runs 17 residues. J was trimmed by 1 base and V by 5 bases; bases with no gene match: 12. The CDR3 sequence is CASSKGLAGGAQETQYF. CDR3 nucleotides: TGTGCCAGCAGTAAAGGACTAGCCGGGGGAGCCCAAGAGACCCAGTACTTC.

The genes are TRBV2 and TRBJ2-2; 11 positions agree with TRBD2. The CDR3 runs 17 residues. In germline, CDR1 is SNHLY, CDR2 FYNNEI. The V segment lost 10 bases and the J segment 5 bases; nucleotides outside the gene matches: 15. Here the CDR3 reads CAIPPTGTSGLTGELFF. The CDR3 coding sequence is TGTGCCATCCCGCCAACCGGGACTAGCGGTCTAACCGGGGAGCTGTTTTTT. Full variable domain (rest looked up from reference TRBV2 and TRBJ2-2): EPEVTQTPSHQVTQMGQEVILRCVPISNHLYFYWYRQILGQKVEFLVSFYNNEISEKSEIFDDQFSVERPDGSNFTLKIRSTKLEDSAMYFCAIPPTGTSGLTGELFFGEGSRLTVL.

V is TRBV3-1 (or the pseudogene TRBV3-2) and J is TRBJ1-5; the match to TRBD1 covers 7 bases. Trimming removed 4 bases from V and 4 bases from J; junction bases left unmatched: 4. The CDR3 is 14 amino acids. The germline V gene encodes CDR1 LGHDT and CDR2 YNNKEL (reference sequence). The CDR3 DNA sequence: TGTGCCAGCAGCCCCAGGACAGGAAATCAGCCCCAGCATTTT. It encodes CASSPRTGNQPQHF.

The V and J genes are TRBV12-3 or TRBV12-4 and TRBJ2-3; D is undetermined. The CDR3 runs 12 residues. V was pared by 6 bases and J by 5 bases, with 9 bases between. CDR3 loop: CASRSTGDTQYF. CDR3 nucleotides: TGTGCCAGCAGATCCACGGGAGATACGCAGTATTTT.

This chain uses TRBV12-3 or TRBV12-4 with TRBJ2-7; D is unresolved. The CDR3 covers 11 residues. V lost 3 bases to trimming and J lost 5 bases, with 5 bases between them. This chain's CDR3 is CASSFYHEQYF. The CDR3 DNA is TGTGCCAGCAGTTTCTATCACGAGCAGTACTTC.

The V call is TRBV4-2, the J call TRBJ2-1; 9 nucleotides agree with TRBD1. CDR3 length equals 20 residues. V was clipped by 2 bases and J by 4 bases; unmatched bases: 18. Per germline, CDR1 LGHNA and CDR2 YNFKEQ. The CDR3: CASSQQETGTGSRLYNEQFF. The CDR3 nucleotides read TGTGCCAGCAGCCAACAAGAAACCGGGACAGGGTCCCGATTATACAATGAGCAGTTCTTC.

The V and J genes are TRBV5-5 and TRBJ2-3, with 12 bases identical to TRBD2. Trimming cost V 0 bases and J 2 bases; bases outside gene matches: 7. Germline loops: CDR1 SGHKS, CDR2 YYEKEE (reference sequence). The CDR3 extends over 18 amino acids. The CDR3 DNA is TGTGCCAGCAGCTTGGCGGTTCTAGCGGGAGGGTACACAGATACGCAGTATTTT. Protein sequence: CASSLAVLAGGYTDTQYF.

V gene TRBV4-1 combines with J gene TRBJ2-1; D is possibly TRBD2 (6 bases). CDR3 length: 16 amino acids. Between the trimmed V and J ends, which lost 1 base and 2 bases, there was a span of 12 bases. Germline assignment: CDR1 MGHRA and CDR2 YSYEKL. The CDR3 coding sequence is TGCGCCAGCAGCCAAGTTTCGGGGGTGACCTACAATGAGCAGTTCTTC. Translating gives CASSQVSGVTYNEQFF.

This clone was observed once. The rearrangement uses TRBV5-8 and TRBJ2-1, with TRBD1 matching 12 bases. After removal of 4 bases from V and 4 bases from J, the junction contained 6 bases not matched to a gene. CDR1 and CDR2 (germline): SGHTS, YDEGEE. The CDR3 length is 16 residues. The CDR3 coding sequence is TGTGCCAGCAGCGGCCGGGACAGGGGGCTTTACAATGAGCAGTTCTTC. It translates to CASSGRDRGLYNEQFF.

This chain links TRBV5-5 with TRBJ2-5, with 10 nucleotides matching TRBD2. The length of the CDR3 is 16 residues. Germline V gives CDR1 SGHKS, CDR2 YYEKEE (reference sequence). J gave up 2 bases and V 0 bases, and 4 bases lay outside the gene matches. CDR3 DNA sequence: TGTGCCAGCAGCTTGGCGATAGCGGGAGGACAAGAGACCCAGTACTTC. This translates into CASSLAIAGGQETQYF.

The rearrangement uses TRBV5-1 and TRBJ2-1; 7 bases align to TRBD1. This CDR3 is 15 amino acids long. V dropped 4 bases and J dropped 4; count of bases not matched to a gene: 8. Germline V gene data show CDR1 as SGHRS and CDR2 as YFSETQ. In DNA, the CDR3 is TGCGCCAGCAGCCGAGCCGGGACAGAGTACAATGAGCAGTTCTTC. Its translation is CASSRAGTEYNEQFF.

This sequence joins TRBV5-1 and TRBJ2-7; 8 bases are a match to TRBD2. The CDR3 totals 13 residues. J gave up 6 bases and V 5 bases, and 7 bases lay outside the gene matches. The germline V gene has CDR1 SGHRS and CDR2 YFSETQ. The CDR3 DNA reads as TGCGCCAGCAGTAAGGACGGGAGGGGCGAGCAGTACTTC. Amino acid sequence: CASSKDGRGEQYF.

The gene calls are TRBV19 and TRBJ1-5, with D possibly being TRBD1 (5 bases). The germline V and J ends were trimmed by 2 bases and 1 base, with 9 bases remaining between them. Germline CDR1 and CDR2: LNHDA and SQIVND (reference sequence). The length of the CDR3 is 15 residues. The CDR3 DNA follows: TGTGCCAGTAGTATAAATGGGGGGAGCAATCAGCCCCAGCATTTT. Its protein is CASSINGGSNQPQHF.

The chain couples TRBV3-1 (or the pseudogene TRBV3-2) to TRBJ1-1, with D perhaps matching TRBD1 (5 bases). V shed 8 bases and J shed 2 bases, with 15 bases lying between them. Germline loops: CDR1 LGHDT, CDR2 YNNKEL (reference sequence). This CDR3 is built from 14 residues. The CDR3 loop reads CASHDGGVNTEAFF. In nucleotides, the CDR3 is TGTGCCAGCCACGACGGGGGGGTCAACACTGAAGCTTTCTTT.

The chain recombines TRBV6-6 with TRBJ1-5; no reliable D call. Deletions cut 7 bases from V and 0 bases from J, with 16 bases between. Germline lookup yields CDR1 MNHNY and CDR2 SVGAGI (reference sequence). CDR3 length: 16 amino acids. Here the CDR3 DNA reads TGTGCCAGCACGGCAGGCCGGGATTATAGCAATCAGCCCCAGCATTTT. It codes for CASTAGRDYSNQPQHF.

This sequence joins TRBV28 and TRBJ2-3; a weak D match, TRBD1 (6 bases). Per germline, CDR1 MDHEN and CDR2 SYDVKM. V was shortened by 5 bases and J by 7 bases, with 16 bases between the two germline ends. The CDR3 is 14 residues long. This CDR3 reads CASSKLRQVNTQYF. In DNA, the CDR3 is TGTGCCAGCAGTAAGTTAAGACAGGTTAATACGCAGTATTTT.

The J gene is TRBJ1-5, the V gene TRBV6-1; D is unresolved. Germline V lookup: CDR1 MNHNS, CDR2 SASEGT. The CDR3 covers 14 residues. The V and J ends lost 1 base and 7 bases respectively, with 11 bases between them. CDR3 coding DNA: TGTGCCAGCAGTGAAGTAGCGGGCCCGCAGCCCCAGCATTTT. Its protein is CASSEVAGPQPQHF.

The chain has TRBV25-1 and TRBJ2-5; TRBD2 is a possible D gene (5 bases). Germline CDR1 reads MGHDK; CDR2 reads SYGVNS. The CDR3 is made up of 12 amino acids. Deletions cut 7 bases from V and 1 base from J, with 7 bases between. CDR3: CASMEAQETQYF. CDR3 DNA: TGTGCCAGCATGGAGGCCCAAGAGACCCAGTACTTC.